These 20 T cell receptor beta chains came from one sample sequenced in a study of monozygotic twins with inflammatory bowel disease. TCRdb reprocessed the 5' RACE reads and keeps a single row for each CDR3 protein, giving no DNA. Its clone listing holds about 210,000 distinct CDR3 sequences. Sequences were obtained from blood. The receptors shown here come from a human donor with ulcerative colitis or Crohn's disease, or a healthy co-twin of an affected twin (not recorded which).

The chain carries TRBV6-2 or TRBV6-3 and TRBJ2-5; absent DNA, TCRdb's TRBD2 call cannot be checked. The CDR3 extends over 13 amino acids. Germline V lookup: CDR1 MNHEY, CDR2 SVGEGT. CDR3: CASRRLNQETQYF.

The CDR3: CASTYSGSYEQYF. The chain recombines TRBV2 with TRBJ2-7. The germline V gene encodes CDR1 SNHLY and CDR2 FYNNEI. The CDR3 is 13 amino acids.

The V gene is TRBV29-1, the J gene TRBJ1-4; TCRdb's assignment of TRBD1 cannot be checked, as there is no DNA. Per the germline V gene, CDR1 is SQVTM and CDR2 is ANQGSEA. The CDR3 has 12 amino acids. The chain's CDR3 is CSGGGPNEKLFF.

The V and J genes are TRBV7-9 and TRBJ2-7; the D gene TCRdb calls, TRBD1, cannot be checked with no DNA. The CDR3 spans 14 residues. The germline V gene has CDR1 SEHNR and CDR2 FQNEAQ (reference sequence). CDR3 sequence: CASNPDSFSYEQYF.

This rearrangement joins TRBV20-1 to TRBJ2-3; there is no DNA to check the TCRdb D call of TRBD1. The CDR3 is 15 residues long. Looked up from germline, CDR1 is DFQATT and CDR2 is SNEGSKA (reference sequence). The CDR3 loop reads CSATLTPGGEDTQYF.

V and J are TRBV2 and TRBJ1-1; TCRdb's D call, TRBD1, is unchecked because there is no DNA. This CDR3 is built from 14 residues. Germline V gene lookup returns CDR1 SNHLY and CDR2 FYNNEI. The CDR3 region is CASSGGTGNTEAFF.

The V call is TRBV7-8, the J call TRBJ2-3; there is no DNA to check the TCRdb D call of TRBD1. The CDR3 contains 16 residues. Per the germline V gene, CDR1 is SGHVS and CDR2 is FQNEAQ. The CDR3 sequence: CASSFNGGTSTDTQYF.

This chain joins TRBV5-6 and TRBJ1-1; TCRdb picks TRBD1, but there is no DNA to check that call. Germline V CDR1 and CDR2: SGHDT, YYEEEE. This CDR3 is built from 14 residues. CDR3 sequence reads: CASTFGQGATEAFF.

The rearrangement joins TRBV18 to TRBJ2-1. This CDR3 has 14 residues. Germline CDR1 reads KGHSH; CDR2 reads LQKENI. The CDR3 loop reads CASSPDRSYNEQFF.

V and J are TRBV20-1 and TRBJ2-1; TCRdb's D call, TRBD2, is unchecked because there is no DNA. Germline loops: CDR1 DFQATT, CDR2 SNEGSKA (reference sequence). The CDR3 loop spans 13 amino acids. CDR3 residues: CSAQLAATGEQFF.

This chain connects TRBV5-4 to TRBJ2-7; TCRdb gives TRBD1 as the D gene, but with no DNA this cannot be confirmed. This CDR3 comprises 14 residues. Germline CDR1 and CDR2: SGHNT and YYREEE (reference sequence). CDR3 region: CASSFRTGFNEQYF.

This chain's CDR3 is CASSIATGPNYGYTF. This chain joins TRBV19 and TRBJ1-2; TCRdb lists TRBD1, though no DNA is available to test this call. Germline CDR1 and CDR2: LNHDA and SQIVND (reference sequence). This CDR3 has 15 amino acids.

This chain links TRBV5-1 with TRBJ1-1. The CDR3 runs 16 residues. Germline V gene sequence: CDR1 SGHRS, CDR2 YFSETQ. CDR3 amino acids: CASSLAAGPVYTEAFF.

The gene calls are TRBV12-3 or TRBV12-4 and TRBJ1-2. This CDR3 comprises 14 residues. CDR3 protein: CASSYQGLNYGYTF.

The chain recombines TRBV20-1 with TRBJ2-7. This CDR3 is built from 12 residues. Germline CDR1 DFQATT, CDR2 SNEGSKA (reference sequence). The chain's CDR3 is CSVLGVGYEQYF.

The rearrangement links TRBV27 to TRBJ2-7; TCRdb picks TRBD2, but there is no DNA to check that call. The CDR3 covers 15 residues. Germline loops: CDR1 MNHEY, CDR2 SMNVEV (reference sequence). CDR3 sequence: CASSSRTSGVYEQYF.

The CDR3 sequence: CASSYGGGTEAFF. The V and J genes are TRBV5-1 and TRBJ1-1. CDR1 is SGHRS and CDR2 is YFSETQ in the germline V gene. This CDR3 is built from 13 residues.

CDR3 sequence reads: CSARDRGQGSDTEAFF. V is TRBV20-1 and J is TRBJ1-1; the TRBD1 assignment by TCRdb is unverifiable without DNA. From germline, CDR1 is DFQATT and CDR2 SNEGSKA (reference sequence). CDR3 size: 16 residues.

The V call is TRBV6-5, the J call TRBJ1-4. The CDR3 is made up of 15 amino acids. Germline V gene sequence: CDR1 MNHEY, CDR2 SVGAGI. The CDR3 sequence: CASSYSITTNEKLFF.

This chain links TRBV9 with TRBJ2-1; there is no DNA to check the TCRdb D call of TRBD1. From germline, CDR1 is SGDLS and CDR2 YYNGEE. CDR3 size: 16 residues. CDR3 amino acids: CASSSQVGTGYNEQFF.